What follows are 32 T cell receptor beta chains derived from one specimen sequenced in a study of control samples from healthy donors and cancer patients. Using immunoSEQ multiplex PCR, the repertoire was profiled, and TCRdb retains in-frame clones only, with some absent. The sample has around 150,000 clones, roughly 95% seen once. The sequencing input was blood. These receptors came from a woman under 40 in good health.

J is TRBJ1-5 and V is TRBV28; D is possibly TRBD1 (6 bases). The CDR3 loop spans 15 amino acids. Germline V gene data show CDR1 as MDHEN and CDR2 as SYDVKM. V dropped 5 bases and J dropped 3 bases, with 14 bases sitting between them. The CDR3 DNA reads TGTGCCAGCAGTCTCATAGGGGGAGTCAATCAGCCCCAGCATTTT. Translation gives CASSLIGGVNQPQHF. The entire variable domain, with the rest obtained from reference TRBV28 and TRBJ1-5, is as follows: DVKVTQSSRYLVKRTGEKVFLECVQDMDHENMFWYRQDPGLGLRLIYFSYDVKMKEKGDIPEGYSVSREKKERFSLILESASTNQTSMYLCASSLIGGVNQPQHFGDGTRLSIL.

Only a few counts were recorded for this clone. V is TRBV19 and J is TRBJ1-1, with D tentatively TRBD1 (6 bases). CDR3 size: 12 residues. The V gene's germline CDR1 is LNHDA and CDR2 SQIVND (reference sequence). Trimming removed 5 bases at V and 11 bases at J, with 15 bases between. The CDR3 spells CASSGTWKRAFF. The CDR3 nucleotides are TGTGCCAGTAGTGGGACATGGAAAAGGGCTTTCTTT.

The chain recombines TRBV6-5 with TRBJ1-4, with unresolved D. CDR1 MNHEY and CDR2 SVGAGI come from the germline V gene. The CDR3 runs to 14 residues. Trimming removed 0 bases from V and 4 bases from J, with 6 bases in between. CDR3 amino acids: CASSYSTNNEKLFF. CDR3 in DNA: TGTGCCAGCAGTTACTCTACCAATAATGAAAAACTGTTTTTT.

The chain couples TRBV5-1 to TRBJ2-7; TRBD1 aligns across 7 bases. Germline V CDR1 and CDR2: SGHRS, YFSETQ. The V and J ends lost 5 bases and 1 base, in that order; junction bases with no gene match: 12. The CDR3 runs to 16 residues. CDR3 protein: CASSRSNSGGSYEQYF. The CDR3 region has the DNA TGCGCCAGCAGTCGGTCGAATTCAGGGGGTTCCTACGAGCAGTACTTC.

In DNA, the CDR3 is TGTGCCAGCAGTTCTGTGGGGGGGACTGAAGCTTTCTTT. Translation: CASSSVGGTEAFF. The chain recombines TRBV5-4 with TRBJ1-1; weak D call: TRBD1 (5 bases). CDR1 is SGHNT, CDR2 YYREEE, per germline (reference sequence). Deletions cut 5 bases from V and 5 bases from J, with 13 bases between. The CDR3 is made up of 13 amino acids.

The chain has TRBV5-1 and TRBJ2-2, with a possible D match to TRBD1 (6 bases). Trimming took off 0 bases at V and 2 bases at J, with 11 bases between the two ends. Germline V gene sequence: CDR1 SGHRS, CDR2 YFSETQ. This CDR3 has 16 residues. CDR3 sequence (DNA): TGCGCCAGCAGCTTGGTAAGGACAGTTAACACCGGGGAGCTGTTTTTT. Translation gives CASSLVRTVNTGELFF.

J is TRBJ1-1 and V is TRBV2; D is unclear. Germline V gene data show CDR1 as SNHLY and CDR2 as FYNNEI. The CDR3 loop spans 18 amino acids. The V and J ends lost 3 bases and 3 bases respectively, with 23 bases between them. The CDR3 nucleotides are TGTGCCAGCAGTGACCCGGTCCCCTCTACAGTTAACGACACTGAAGCTTTCTTT. Translation gives CASSDPVPSTVNDTEAFF.

The V gene is TRBV27, the J gene TRBJ2-3; unclear D gene. This CDR3 region has 11 residues. Trimming pared 10 bases from V and 4 bases from J, leaving 9 bases between. Germline loops: CDR1 MNHEY, CDR2 SMNVEV (reference sequence). The CDR3 DNA reads as TGTGCCACAGGACGGGCAGATACGCAGTATTTT. It encodes CATGRADTQYF.

The chain uses TRBV2 and TRBJ2-4; TRBD1 might be the D (6 bases). The V end was cut by 6 bases, the J end by 0 bases, with 9 bases between. Germline loops: CDR1 SNHLY, CDR2 FYNNEI. This CDR3 has 14 residues. The CDR3 sequence: CASRGGLAKNIQYF. In DNA form, the CDR3 reads TGTGCCAGCAGAGGGGGATTAGCCAAAAACATTCAGTACTTC.

The rearrangement uses TRBV10-1 and TRBJ1-5, with D possibly matching TRBD1 (6 bases). The germline gives CDR1 WNHNN, CDR2 SYGVQD (reference sequence). This CDR3 region has 13 residues. The ends were cut back, 4 bases at V and 3 bases at J, with 7 bases in the middle. The CDR3 DNA reads as TGCGCCAGCAGTGGGGGGCCCAATCAGCCCCAGCATTTT. Translation gives CASSGGPNQPQHF.

This rearrangement joins TRBV7-2 to TRBJ1-2; D may be TRBD1 (5 bases). The length of the CDR3 is 17 residues. Trimming removed 0 bases at V and 4 bases at J, with 18 bases between. CDR1 is SGHTA and CDR2 is FQGNSA in the germline V gene. The CDR3 DNA reads as TGTGCCAGCAGCTTAGCTCAAGTAGCAGGGCTCGTCTATGGCTACACCTTC. Its translation: CASSLAQVAGLVYGYTF.

The chain carries TRBV6-6 and TRBJ2-3, with 10 bases identical to TRBD1. Germline-derived CDR1 and CDR2 are MNHNY and SVGAGI (reference sequence). V was pared by 7 bases and J by 4 bases, with 8 bases of the junction left unmatched. The CDR3 contains 15 residues. CDR3 loop: CASTYGGQGPDTQYF. In DNA, the CDR3 is TGTGCCAGCACATACGGGGGACAGGGGCCAGATACGCAGTATTTT.

This sequence joins TRBV27 and TRBJ1-2, with 8 bases aligning to TRBD1. Germline CDR1 MNHEY, CDR2 SMNVEV (reference sequence). The CDR3 consists of 15 residues. V gave up 4 bases and J gave up 3 bases; unmatched junction bases: 7. CDR3 coding DNA: TGTGCCAGCAGTTACCGACAGGGGAATGACTATGGCTACACCTTC. It translates to CASSYRQGNDYGYTF.

The J gene is TRBJ1-5, the V gene TRBV28; no reliable D call. The CDR3 sequence is 14 residues long. Trimming removed 7 bases at V and 4 bases at J, with 14 bases between. Germline V lookup: CDR1 MDHEN, CDR2 SYDVKM. CDR3 nucleotide sequence: TGTGCCAGCACCCCACTACAGTCTAATCAGCCCCAGCATTTT. This gives the protein CASTPLQSNQPQHF.

CDR3: CASRVGGQQAFF. The DNA of the CDR3 is TGTGCCAGCAGGGTTGGTGGGCAGCAGGCTTTCTTT. The chain carries TRBV28 and TRBJ1-1; D not certain. V was clipped by 6 bases and J by 11 bases, with 16 bases between them. Germline CDR1 is MDHEN and CDR2 is SYDVKM. CDR3 length: 12 residues.

This clone was counted between two and nine times. The chain couples TRBV6-5 to TRBJ1-5, with D possibly matching TRBD1 (5 bases). Germline values: CDR1 MNHEY, CDR2 SVGAGI. Trimming stripped 6 bases from V and 1 base from J, with 13 bases between. The CDR3 is made up of 15 amino acids. The CDR3 coding sequence is TGTGCCAGCAGGCCGTCCGGGGCGAGCAATCAGCCCCAGCATTTT. Amino acids: CASRPSGASNQPQHF.

The V gene is TRBV5-1, the J gene TRBJ1-2; possibly TRBD1 for D (5 bases). Trimming removed 0 bases from V and 2 bases from J, with 8 bases in between. Germline-derived CDR1 and CDR2 are SGHRS and YFSETQ. This CDR3 comprises 14 residues. In nucleotides, the CDR3 is TGCGCCAGCAGCTTGGATGGGGGAAACTATGGCTACACCTTC. Its protein product is CASSLDGGNYGYTF.

The V call is TRBV28, the J call TRBJ2-7, with 8 nucleotides matching TRBD1. CDR1 and CDR2 (germline): MDHEN, SYDVKM. This CDR3 comprises 14 residues. J was trimmed by 3 bases and V by 4 bases; bases with no gene match: 5. The CDR3 DNA reads as TGTGCCAGCAGTTCCCTAGGACAGGGCTACGAGCAGTACTTC. Its protein product is CASSSLGQGYEQYF.

The chain carries TRBV29-1 and TRBJ1-1; the D gene is possibly TRBD1 (5 bases). V lost 7 bases, J lost 3 bases, and 15 bases lay in between. Germline V gene data show CDR1 as SQVTM and CDR2 as ANQGSEA. The CDR3 is 13 residues long. CDR3 nucleotide sequence: TGCAGCGGCCGAACTCCGGGGGACACTGAAGCTTTCTTT. It encodes CSGRTPGDTEAFF.

This clone was picked up one time. As DNA, the CDR3 is TGTGCCAGCAGTTTTGGGCACACCATATATTTT. Protein sequence: CASSFGHTIYF. This rearrangement joins TRBV28 to TRBJ1-3; D gene ambiguous. The CDR3 contains 11 residues. Trimming cost V 3 bases and J 8 bases, with 5 bases left between them. Germline-derived CDR1 and CDR2 are MDHEN and SYDVKM. The entire variable domain, with the rest obtained from reference TRBV28 and TRBJ1-3, is as follows: DVKVTQSSRYLVKRTGEKVFLECVQDMDHENMFWYRQDPGLGLRLIYFSYDVKMKEKGDIPEGYSVSREKKERFSLILESASTNQTSMYLCASSFGHTIYFGEGSWLTVV.

This rearrangement joins TRBV10-3 to TRBJ2-7; D remains ambiguous. Trimming pared 3 bases from V and 4 bases from J, leaving 10 bases between. The germline CDR1 and CDR2 sequences are ENHRY and SYGVKD. The CDR3 is 13 amino acids. In nucleotides, the CDR3 is TGTGCCATCAGTGAAGCTCTCGGTTACGAGCAGTACTTC. Protein sequence: CAISEALGYEQYF.

The chain has TRBV9 and TRBJ2-1; 10 bases are shared with TRBD1. From germline, CDR1 is SGDLS and CDR2 YYNGEE. The length of the CDR3 is 16 residues. V shed 4 bases, J shed 4 bases, and the junction held 8 bases outside the gene matches. CDR3 residues: CASSPRQGASYNEQFF. As DNA, the CDR3 is TGTGCCAGCAGCCCCAGACAGGGGGCTTCTTACAATGAGCAGTTCTTC.

This clone was detected once. V usage is TRBV4-1 and J usage is TRBJ1-6; perhaps TRBD1 as D (6 bases). The CDR3 contains 16 residues. CDR1 and CDR2 (germline): MGHRA, YSYEKL. The V and J ends lost 1 base and 4 bases respectively, with 11 bases between them. The CDR3 here is CASSQGGPAYNSPLHF. The CDR3 region has the DNA TGCGCCAGCAGCCAAGGGGGGCCAGCTTATAATTCACCCCTCCACTTT.

Only one count was recorded for this clone. The chain joins TRBV7-2 to TRBJ2-1; TRBD2 agrees at 7 bases. CDR3 length: 13 amino acids. V shed 4 bases and J 7 bases; nucleotides not matched to a gene: 4. Germline assignment: CDR1 SGHTA and CDR2 FQGNSA. CDR3 sequence (DNA): TGTGCCAGCAGCTGGGACTATAAGAATGAGCAGTTCTTC. Its translation is CASSWDYKNEQFF.

CDR3 DNA: TGTGCCAGCTGCGAAAGCCAGGCTAGCGGGGGATGGGAGACCCAGTACTTC. It specifies CASCESQASGGWETQYF. The chain recombines TRBV7-2 with TRBJ2-5; TRBD2 agrees at 10 bases. The J segment lost 5 bases and the V segment lost 8 bases, leaving 17 bases of the junction unmatched. Germline V lookup: CDR1 SGHTA, CDR2 FQGNSA. The CDR3 runs to 17 residues.

This clone was observed a single time. The chain has TRBV25-1 and TRBJ2-7; 7 nucleotides align to TRBD2. The CDR3 totals 14 residues. With 2 bases clipped from V and 5 bases from J, the junction kept 6 bases outside the gene matches. Germline V gene sequence: CDR1 MGHDK, CDR2 SYGVNS. CDR3 loop: CASSESGEAHEQYF. CDR3 in DNA: TGTGCCAGCAGTGAAAGCGGGGAGGCTCACGAGCAGTACTTC.

This CDR3 is CASRPARDLDTHNEQFF. The CDR3 region has the DNA TGTGCCAGCAGACCCGCTAGGGACTTAGACACACACAATGAGCAGTTCTTC. The chain is built from TRBV28 and TRBJ2-1; D is perhaps TRBD2 (6 bases). Trimming removed 6 bases at V and 5 bases at J, with 23 bases between. The CDR3 consists of 17 residues. The germline CDR1 and CDR2 sequences are MDHEN and SYDVKM. Filled out from reference TRBV28 and TRBJ2-1, the complete variable domain reads DVKVTQSSRYLVKRTGEKVFLECVQDMDHENMFWYRQDPGLGLRLIYFSYDVKMKEKGDIPEGYSVSREKKERFSLILESASTNQTSMYLCASRPARDLDTHNEQFFGPGTRLTVL.

The chain couples TRBV6-6 to TRBJ1-2, with D possibly being TRBD1 (5 bases). The CDR3 runs to 15 residues. Per germline, CDR1 MNHNY and CDR2 SVGAGI (reference sequence). The V gene lost 0 bases and the J gene lost 4 bases, with 12 bases spanning the gap. Here the CDR3 reads CASSYSSGAGYGYTF. Written as DNA, the CDR3 is TGTGCCAGCAGTTACTCCAGTGGGGCTGGCTATGGCTACACCTTC.

The chain carries TRBV4-2 and TRBJ1-2; unclear D gene. CDR1 LGHNA and CDR2 YNFKEQ come from the germline V gene. The V end was cut by 0 bases, the J end by 5 bases, with 10 bases between. The CDR3 runs 14 residues. CDR3 coding DNA: TGTGCCAGCAGCCAAGATTGGCTCGATTATGGCTACACCTTC. It codes for CASSQDWLDYGYTF.

The chain links TRBV7-2 to TRBJ1-5; D is uncertain. Germline CDR1 SGHTA, CDR2 FQGNSA. Trimming pared 1 base from V and 2 bases from J, leaving 9 bases between. There are 15 residues in the CDR3. The CDR3 loop is CASSLDANRNQPQHF. The CDR3 DNA reads as TGTGCCAGCAGCTTAGATGCAAACCGCAATCAGCCCCAGCATTTT.

The chain has TRBV28 and TRBJ2-4; D not resolved. Germline CDR1 MDHEN, CDR2 SYDVKM. V gave up 5 bases and J gave up 0 bases, with 11 bases separating them. This CDR3 spans 15 amino acids. Here the CDR3 reads CASSTTHLAKNIQYF. In nucleotides, the CDR3 is TGTGCCAGCAGTACGACCCACTTAGCCAAAAACATTCAGTACTTC.

The V gene is TRBV12-3 or TRBV12-4, the J gene TRBJ2-5; D possibly corresponds to TRBD1 (5 bases). The CDR3 has 13 amino acids. The V and J ends lost 4 bases and 8 bases respectively, with 14 bases between them. Here the CDR3 reads CASSYSQQGTQYF. In DNA form, the CDR3 reads TGTGCCAGCAGTTACAGCCAGCAGGGTACCCAGTACTTC.